Shown below are 2 T cell receptor beta chains from a single sample sequenced in a study of regulatory T cells in long-lasting Graves disease. Time point meaning: newly diagnosed GD, antithyroid drugs for less than 3 months. Extracted RNA from PBMCs served as the source of the TCR library. Both iRepertoire HTBI primers and Arm-PCR of CDR3 regions were used to build the TCR beta libraries. From the multiplex PCR reads, TCRdb called clonotypes with MiXCR, one entry per CDR3 protein. The sample lists over 300,000 distinct CDR3 sequences, 15% to 17% occurring once. The sample consisted of peripheral blood mononuclear cells (PBMCs), taken at new diagnosis, from a patient treated with antithyroid drugs. These receptors were collected from a female donor with Graves disease.

Many counts were recorded for this clonotype. The chain is built from TRBV28 and TRBJ1-5; possible D gene TRBD1, 5 bases. Per germline, CDR1 MDHEN and CDR2 SYDVKM. V was clipped by 1 base and J by 6 bases, with 16 bases between them. The CDR3 loop spans 16 amino acids. Here the CDR3 reads CASSLSGAGKPQPQHF. CDR3 coding DNA: TGTGCCAGCAGTTTATCCGGGGCAGGAAAACCTCAGCCCCAGCATTTT.

This clonotype showed up many times. This chain links TRBV7-9 with TRBJ2-3; D unclear. Germline loops: CDR1 SEHNR, CDR2 FQNEAQ (reference sequence). V dropped 5 bases and J dropped 6 bases, with 18 bases sitting between them. The CDR3 covers 15 residues. CDR3 DNA: TGTGCCAGCAGCCGACCCCCGTGGGGTACCGATACGCAGTATTTT. Its protein product is CASSRPPWGTDTQYF.